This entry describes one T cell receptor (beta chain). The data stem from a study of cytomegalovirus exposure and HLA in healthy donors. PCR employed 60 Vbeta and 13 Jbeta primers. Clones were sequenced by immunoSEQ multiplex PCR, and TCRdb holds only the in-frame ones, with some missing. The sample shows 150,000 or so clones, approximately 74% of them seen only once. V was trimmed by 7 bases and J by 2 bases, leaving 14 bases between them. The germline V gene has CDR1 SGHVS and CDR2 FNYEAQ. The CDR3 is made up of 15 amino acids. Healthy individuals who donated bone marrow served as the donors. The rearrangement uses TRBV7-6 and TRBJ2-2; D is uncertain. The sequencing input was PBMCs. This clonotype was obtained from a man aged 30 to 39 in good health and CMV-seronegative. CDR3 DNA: TGTGCCAGCACCCTCCGCGGCCTAAACACCGGGGAGCTGTTTTTT. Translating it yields CASTLRGLNTGELFF.